The 24 T cell receptor beta chains reported below all come from one sample, sequenced in a study of cytomegalovirus exposure and HLA in healthy donors. Amplification used 60 Vbeta primers and 13 Jbeta primers. Produced via immunoSEQ multiplex PCR; TCRdb's table is partial and in-frame only. The sample has 150,000 to 200,000 clones, 75% to 90% seen once. The sequenced material came from PBMCs. The receptors originated from a boy aged 2 to 10 in good health and CMV-seronegative.

This clone came up a few times. The V call is TRBV29-1, the J call TRBJ2-1; no reliable D call. V lost 1 base to trimming and J lost 3 bases, with 7 bases between them. The germline gives CDR1 SQVTM, CDR2 ANQGSEA. The CDR3 loop spans 13 amino acids. CDR3 in amino acids: CSVEVNIYNEQFF. Written as DNA, the CDR3 is TGCAGCGTTGAAGTAAATATCTACAATGAGCAGTTCTTC.

This sequence joins TRBV9 and TRBJ1-3; TRBD1 matches at 7 bases. The CDR3 runs 14 residues. The germline CDR1 and CDR2 sequences are SGDLS and YYNGEE. J gave up 4 bases and V 6 bases, and 7 bases lay outside the gene matches. This CDR3 reads CASTQTDRGNTIYF. In DNA, the CDR3 is TGTGCCAGCACCCAAACGGACAGGGGAAACACCATATATTTT.

Worth noting for this clone: Within the sample, other DNA sequences also encode this same CDR3. The V gene is TRBV21-1, the J gene TRBJ1-5; the table's D call TRBD1 went unverified against the DNA. TRBV21-1 has pseudogene status. The length of the CDR3 is 16 residues. The CDR3 DNA follows: TGTGCCAGCAGCAAAGAGTTCCAGGACAATCTTCAGCCCCAGCACTTT. It specifies CASSKEFQDNLQPQHF.

This clone has just a few counts. The rearrangement uses TRBV7-6 and TRBJ2-3; the D is unclear. There are 13 residues in the CDR3. Germline CDR1 is SGHVS and CDR2 is FNYEAQ. The V end lost 5 bases, the J end lost 4 bases, and 10 bases lay between the germline ends. CDR3 nucleotides: TGTGCCAGCAGCCAAGTGCGAGCAGATACGCAGTATTTT. Residues: CASSQVRADTQYF.

The V and J genes are TRBV15 and TRBJ2-1; 8 nucleotides line up with TRBD1. V lost 0 bases and J lost 9; bases outside the gene matches: 10. Germline V lookup: CDR1 LNHNV, CDR2 YYDKDF (reference sequence). The CDR3 is made up of 16 amino acids. For the CDR3, the DNA is TGTGCCACCAGCAGAGACAGGGGGCTCCGGCCGGCTGAGCAGTTCTTC. Protein sequence: CATSRDRGLRPAEQFF.

This clone appeared a few times. The chain carries TRBV4-3 and TRBJ1-3, with D possibly TRBD1 on 6 matching bases. The CDR3 consists of 15 residues. CDR1 is LGHNA, CDR2 YSLEER, per germline. The V end was cut by 3 bases, the J end by 4 bases, with 13 bases between. This CDR3 is CASSQVGGAGNTIYF. The CDR3, as DNA: TGCGCCAGCAGCCAGGTGGGGGGGGCCGGAAACACCATATATTTT.

This chain connects TRBV5-1 to TRBJ2-2, with D hard to call. V lost 0 bases to trimming and J lost 5 bases, with 14 bases between them. The CDR3 runs to 16 residues. CDR1 and CDR2 from the germline V gene are SGHRS and YFSETQ. The CDR3 DNA is TGCGCCAGCAGCTTGGTTACGGGTAGCCGGACCGGGGAGCTGTTTTTT. Its protein is CASSLVTGSRTGELFF.

Only a few counts were recorded for this clone. The V call is TRBV6-1, the J call TRBJ2-5, with no clear D. V was pared by 0 bases and J by 5 bases, with 13 bases between. The germline gives CDR1 MNHNS, CDR2 SASEGT. The CDR3 runs to 15 residues. The CDR3 is CASSEANRPRETQYF. The CDR3 DNA is TGTGCCAGCAGTGAAGCTAACCGCCCCCGGGAGACCCAGTACTTC.

The chain recombines TRBV7-2 with TRBJ2-3; 7 bases line up with TRBD2. Germline CDR1 and CDR2: SGHTA and FQGNSA. The CDR3 has 18 residues. V lost 1 base, J lost 4 bases, and 14 bases stayed unmatched. The CDR3 region has the DNA TGTGCCAGCAGCTTAGACCTAGCGGAACTCCTCGGGGCAGATACGCAGTATTTT. Its protein is CASSLDLAELLGADTQYF.

J is TRBJ2-3 and V is TRBV11-3, with 8 positions matching TRBD1. The V and J ends lost 5 bases and 2 bases, in that order; junction bases with no gene match: 6. There are 15 residues in the CDR3. Germline values: CDR1 SGHNT, CDR2 YENEEA. CDR3 DNA sequence: TGTGCCAGCAGCGACGGACAGGGCCACACAGATACGCAGTATTTT. Protein sequence: CASSDGQGHTDTQYF.

This chain uses TRBV11-2 with TRBJ2-7; TRBD2 matches 7 bases. The CDR3 is 14 residues long. The germline V gene has CDR1 SGHAT and CDR2 FQNNGV. Trimming took 5 bases from V and 3 from J; bases not matched to a gene: 7. The CDR3 spells CASSRSGTYYEQYV. The CDR3 coding sequence is TGTGCCAGCAGCCGCAGCGGGACTTACTACGAGCAGTACGTC.

CDR3 loop: CASSLAGGGAAYNEQFF. CDR3 DNA: TGTGCCAGCAGCTTGGCCGGCGGGGGGGCGGCGTACAATGAGCAGTTCTTC. The chain is built from TRBV5-4 and TRBJ2-1; 9 positions agree with TRBD2. V was clipped by 0 bases and J by 4 bases; unmatched bases: 8. This CDR3 has 17 residues. The germline gives CDR1 SGHNT, CDR2 YYREEE (reference sequence). The variable domain in full, completed from reference TRBV5-4 and TRBJ2-1, reads ETGVTQSPTHLIKTRGQQVTLRCSSQSGHNTVSWYQQALGQGPQFIFQYYREEENGRGNFPPRFSGLQFPNYSSELNVNALELDDSALYLCASSLAGGGAAYNEQFFGPGTRLTVL.

The V and J genes are TRBV7-3 and TRBJ1-2, with 7 bases aligning to TRBD1. Germline CDR1 reads SGHTA; CDR2 reads FQGTGA. The CDR3 length is 13 residues. Unmatched junction bases numbered 2, after V lost 1 base and J lost 6 bases. Here the CDR3 reads CASSLRQGDGYTF. Written as DNA, the CDR3 is TGTGCCAGCAGCTTAAGACAGGGTGATGGCTACACCTTC.

This clone has a handful of counts. The chain links TRBV28 to TRBJ2-5; tentatively, D is TRBD2 (5 bases). The CDR3 sequence is 17 residues long. Trimming shortened V by 1 base and J by 5 bases, and 20 bases separated the two germline ends. From germline, CDR1 is MDHEN and CDR2 SYDVKM. The CDR3, as DNA: TGTGCCAGCAGTTTATTAGATCGGGTGGGAGAGACGGAGACCCAGTACTTC. Encoded protein: CASSLLDRVGETETQYF.

The gene calls are TRBV30 and TRBJ2-5; the D gene is possibly TRBD1 (6 bases). With 5 bases removed from V and 5 bases from J, the gap between germline ends came to 9 bases. The CDR3 extends over 11 amino acids. CDR1 and CDR2 from the germline V gene are GTSNPN and SVGIG (reference sequence). The CDR3 loop is CAWAGEETQYF. CDR3 DNA: TGTGCCTGGGCAGGGGAGGAGACCCAGTACTTC.

CDR3 loop: CSATQGLPQFF. Here the CDR3 DNA reads TGCAGTGCCACTCAGGGACTTCCGCAGTTCTTC. The J gene is TRBJ2-1, the V gene TRBV20-1, with D possibly being TRBD2 (6 bases). CDR1 is DFQATT, CDR2 SNEGSKA, per germline (reference sequence). CDR3 size: 11 residues. V gave up 6 bases and J gave up 12 bases, with 15 bases separating them.

The V and J genes are TRBV6-5 and TRBJ1-6; 8 positions match TRBD1. Germline V gene lookup returns CDR1 MNHEY and CDR2 SVGAGI. The CDR3 totals 16 residues. The ends lost 0 bases at V and 14 bases at J; junction bases unmatched: 12. CDR3 DNA sequence: TGTGCCAGCAGTTACTCGATCGGACAGGGCTTATTCACCCTCCACTTT. It yields the protein CASSYSIGQGLFTLHF.

The V call is TRBV15, the J call TRBJ2-1, with 10 nucleotides matching TRBD2. CDR1 is LNHNV, CDR2 YYDKDF, per germline (reference sequence). The CDR3 runs 15 residues. V lost 3 bases and J lost 6; bases outside the gene matches: 5. The CDR3 here is CATSSEREGRNEQFF. The CDR3 DNA reads as TGTGCCACCAGCAGCGAGCGGGAGGGTCGCAATGAGCAGTTCTTC. The full variable domain, completed using reference TRBV15 and TRBJ2-1, is DAMVIQNPRYQVTQFGKPVTLSCSQTLNHNVMYWYQQKSSQAPKLLFHYYDKDFNNEADTPDNFQSRRPNTSFCFLDIRSPGLGDTAMYLCATSSEREGRNEQFFGPGTRLTVL.

This sequence joins TRBV6-5 and TRBJ1-3; D is unresolved. With 7 bases removed from V and 4 bases from J, the gap between germline ends came to 14 bases. The CDR3 has 14 amino acids. Germline V gene sequence: CDR1 MNHEY, CDR2 SVGAGI. The CDR3 DNA reads TGTGCCAGCATGAGGGTTGGGTTCGGAAACACCATATATTTT. Protein product: CASMRVGFGNTIYF.

The gene calls are TRBV5-4 and TRBJ2-3; 7 bases are shared with TRBD1. Germline V gene sequence: CDR1 SGHNT, CDR2 YYREEE (reference sequence). Losses at the gene ends were 5 bases for V and 3 bases for J; bases not matched to a gene: 9. CDR3 length: 15 amino acids. The CDR3, as DNA: TGTGCCAGCAGGCAACAGGGGATCTTAACAGATACGCAGTATTTT. Translating it yields CASRQQGILTDTQYF. Together with reference TRBV5-4 and TRBJ2-3, the CDR3 gives the full variable domain: ETGVTQSPTHLIKTRGQQVTLRCSSQSGHNTVSWYQQALGQGPQFIFQYYREEENGRGNFPPRFSGLQFPNYSSELNVNALELDDSALYLCASRQQGILTDTQYFGPGTRLTVL.

The chain carries TRBV9 and TRBJ1-2; D not certain. The CDR3 is 13 residues long. Germline V gives CDR1 SGDLS, CDR2 YYNGEE. The V end lost 0 bases, the J end lost 7 bases, and 10 bases lay between the germline ends. The CDR3 sequence: CASSVGGFGGYTF. CDR3 in DNA: TGTGCCAGCAGCGTAGGAGGGTTTGGTGGCTACACCTTC.

This clone was counted a single time. V gene TRBV27 combines with J gene TRBJ2-7; 8 nucleotides match TRBD1. The germline gives CDR1 MNHEY, CDR2 SMNVEV (reference sequence). V lost 5 bases to trimming and J lost 4 bases; unmatched junction nucleotides: 13. CDR3 size: 16 residues. This CDR3 is CASSAPDRVGLYEQYV. DNA of the CDR3: TGTGCCAGCAGTGCCCCGGACAGGGTGGGGTTATACGAGCAGTACGTC.

The V gene is TRBV7-6, the J gene TRBJ2-1; 8 bases line up with TRBD2. CDR3 length: 15 residues. The germline CDR1 and CDR2 sequences are SGHVS and FNYEAQ. V lost 5 bases, J lost 4 bases, and 7 bases stayed unmatched. DNA of the CDR3: TGTGCCAGCAGCCCTGAGCTAGCGGGTTACAATGAGCAGTTCTTC. Protein: CASSPELAGYNEQFF.

The chain links TRBV7-9 to TRBJ2-2; TRBD2 aligns across 8 bases. The CDR3 has 14 amino acids. CDR1 and CDR2 from the germline V gene are SEHNR and FQNEAQ (reference sequence). Trimming cost V 1 base and J 7 bases; bases outside gene matches: 2. The CDR3 region has the DNA TGTGCCAGCAGCTTAGTCACTAGCGGCGGGGAGCTGTTTTTT. Its protein is CASSLVTSGGELFF.